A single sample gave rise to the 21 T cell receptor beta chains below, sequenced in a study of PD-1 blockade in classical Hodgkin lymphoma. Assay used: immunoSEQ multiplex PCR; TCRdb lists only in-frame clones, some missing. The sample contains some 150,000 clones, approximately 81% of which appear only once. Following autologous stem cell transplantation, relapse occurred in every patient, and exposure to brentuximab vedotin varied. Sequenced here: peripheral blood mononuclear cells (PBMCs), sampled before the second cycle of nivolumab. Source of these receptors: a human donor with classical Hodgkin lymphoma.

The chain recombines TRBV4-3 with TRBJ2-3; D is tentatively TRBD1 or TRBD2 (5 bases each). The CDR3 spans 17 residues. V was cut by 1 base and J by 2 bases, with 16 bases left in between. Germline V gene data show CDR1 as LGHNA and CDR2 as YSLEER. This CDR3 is CASSQAIQGPFTDTQYF. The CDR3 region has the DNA TGCGCCAGCAGCCAAGCGATCCAGGGACCCTTCACAGATACGCAGTATTTT.

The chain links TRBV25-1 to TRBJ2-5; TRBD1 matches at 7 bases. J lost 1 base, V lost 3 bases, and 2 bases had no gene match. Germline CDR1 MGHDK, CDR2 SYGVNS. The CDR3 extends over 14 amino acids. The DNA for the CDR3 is TGTGCCAGCAGTGAGTACAGGGGCCAAGAGACCCAGTACTTC. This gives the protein CASSEYRGQETQYF.

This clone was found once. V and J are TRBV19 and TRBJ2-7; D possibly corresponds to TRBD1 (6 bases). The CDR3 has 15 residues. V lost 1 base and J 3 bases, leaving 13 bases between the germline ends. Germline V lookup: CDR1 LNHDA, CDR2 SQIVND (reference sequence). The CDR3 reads CASSIAYRRGYEQYF. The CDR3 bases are TGTGCCAGTAGTATAGCATACCGCAGGGGCTACGAGCAGTACTTC.

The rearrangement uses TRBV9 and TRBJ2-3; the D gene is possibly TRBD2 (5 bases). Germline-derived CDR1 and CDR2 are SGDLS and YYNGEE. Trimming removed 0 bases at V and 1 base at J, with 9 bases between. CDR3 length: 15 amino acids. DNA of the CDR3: TGTGCCAGCAGCGTAGGAGGGAGCCGCACAGATACGCAGTATTTT. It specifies CASSVGGSRTDTQYF.

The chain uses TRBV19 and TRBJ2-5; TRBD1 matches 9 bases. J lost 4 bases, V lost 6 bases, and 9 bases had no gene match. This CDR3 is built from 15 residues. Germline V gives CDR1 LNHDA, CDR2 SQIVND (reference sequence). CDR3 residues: CASSPGQGRRETQYF. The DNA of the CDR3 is TGTGCCAGTAGCCCAGGACAGGGGCGTAGAGAGACCCAGTACTTC.

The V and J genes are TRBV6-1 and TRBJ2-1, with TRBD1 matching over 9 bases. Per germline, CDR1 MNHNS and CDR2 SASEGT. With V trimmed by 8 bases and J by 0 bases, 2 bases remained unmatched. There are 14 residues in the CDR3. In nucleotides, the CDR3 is TGTGCCAGCGACAGGGGGGTCTCCTACAATGAGCAGTTCTTC. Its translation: CASDRGVSYNEQFF.

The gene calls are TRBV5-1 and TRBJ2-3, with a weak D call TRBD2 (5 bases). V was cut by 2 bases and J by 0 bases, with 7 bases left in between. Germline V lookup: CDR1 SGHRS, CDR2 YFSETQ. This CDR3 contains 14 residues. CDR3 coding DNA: TGCGCCAGCAGCTTAGCGGAGAGCACAGATACGCAGTATTTT. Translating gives CASSLAESTDTQYF.

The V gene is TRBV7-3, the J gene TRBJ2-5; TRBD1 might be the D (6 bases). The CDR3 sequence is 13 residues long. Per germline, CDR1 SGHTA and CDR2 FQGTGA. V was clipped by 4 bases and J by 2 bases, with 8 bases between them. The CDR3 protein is CASSSGQQETQYF. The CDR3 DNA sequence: TGTGCCAGCAGCTCCGGACAGCAAGAGACCCAGTACTTC.

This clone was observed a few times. CDR3 in amino acids: CASSMGNRYNSPLHF. The CDR3 DNA reads as TGTGCCAGTAGTATGGGGAACAGATATAATTCACCCCTCCACTTT. The chain has TRBV19 and TRBJ1-6; D call uncertain. V dropped 3 bases and J dropped 4 bases, with 10 bases sitting between them. The CDR3 consists of 15 residues. Germline-derived CDR1 and CDR2 are LNHDA and SQIVND (reference sequence).

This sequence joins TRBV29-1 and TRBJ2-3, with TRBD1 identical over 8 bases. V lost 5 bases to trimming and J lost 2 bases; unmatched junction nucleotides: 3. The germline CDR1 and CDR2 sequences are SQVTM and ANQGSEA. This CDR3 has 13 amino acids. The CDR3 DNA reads TGCAGCGTTTGGACAGGGACCACAGATACGCAGTATTTT. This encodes CSVWTGTTDTQYF.

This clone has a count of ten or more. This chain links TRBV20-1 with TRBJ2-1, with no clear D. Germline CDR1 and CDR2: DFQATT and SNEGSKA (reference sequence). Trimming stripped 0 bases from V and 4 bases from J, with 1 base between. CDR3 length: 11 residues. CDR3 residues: CSAREYNEQFF. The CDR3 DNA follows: TGCAGTGCTAGAGAGTACAATGAGCAGTTCTTC.

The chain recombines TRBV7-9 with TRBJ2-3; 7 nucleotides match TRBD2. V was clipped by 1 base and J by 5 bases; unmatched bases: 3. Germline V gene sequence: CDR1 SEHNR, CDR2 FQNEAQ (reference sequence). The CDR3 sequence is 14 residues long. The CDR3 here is CASSLGRGVDTQYF. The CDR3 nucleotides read TGTGCCAGCAGCTTAGGACGGGGGGTAGATACGCAGTATTTT.

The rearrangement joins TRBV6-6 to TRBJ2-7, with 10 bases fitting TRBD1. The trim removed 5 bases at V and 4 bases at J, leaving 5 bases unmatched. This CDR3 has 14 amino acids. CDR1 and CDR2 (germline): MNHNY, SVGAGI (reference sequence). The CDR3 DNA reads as TGTGCCAGCAGTCCCGGGACAGGGGTTTACGAGCAGTACTTC. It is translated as CASSPGTGVYEQYF.

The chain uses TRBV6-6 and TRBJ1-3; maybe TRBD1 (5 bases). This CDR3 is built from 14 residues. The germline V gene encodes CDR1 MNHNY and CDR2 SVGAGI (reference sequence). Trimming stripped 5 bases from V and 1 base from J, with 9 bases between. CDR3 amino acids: CASSQHRSGNTIYF. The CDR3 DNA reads TGTGCCAGCAGTCAACACAGGTCTGGAAACACCATATATTTT.

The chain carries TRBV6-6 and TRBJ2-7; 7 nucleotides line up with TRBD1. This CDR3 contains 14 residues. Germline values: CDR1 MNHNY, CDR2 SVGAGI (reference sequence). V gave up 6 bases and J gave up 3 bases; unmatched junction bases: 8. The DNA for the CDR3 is TGTGCCAGCAGCGCCGGTACAGGGGACTACGAGCAGTACTTC. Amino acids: CASSAGTGDYEQYF.

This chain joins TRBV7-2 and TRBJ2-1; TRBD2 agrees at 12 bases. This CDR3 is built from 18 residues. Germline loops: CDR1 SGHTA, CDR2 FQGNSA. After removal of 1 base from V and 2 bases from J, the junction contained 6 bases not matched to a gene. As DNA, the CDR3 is TGTGCCAGCAGCTTAGGGGGCCTAGCGGGAGGGCCCTACAATGAGCAGTTCTTC. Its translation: CASSLGGLAGGPYNEQFF.

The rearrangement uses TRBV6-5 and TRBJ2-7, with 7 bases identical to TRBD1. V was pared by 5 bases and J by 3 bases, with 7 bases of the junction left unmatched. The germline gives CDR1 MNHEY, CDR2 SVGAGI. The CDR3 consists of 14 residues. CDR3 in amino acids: CASSGRQGLYEQYF. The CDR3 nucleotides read TGTGCCAGCAGTGGAAGACAGGGCCTCTACGAGCAGTACTTC.

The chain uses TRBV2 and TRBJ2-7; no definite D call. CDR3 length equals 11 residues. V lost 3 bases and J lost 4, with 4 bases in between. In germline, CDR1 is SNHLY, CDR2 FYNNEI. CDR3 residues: CASSEVYEQYF. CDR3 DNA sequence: TGTGCCAGCAGTGAGGTGTACGAGCAGTACTTC.

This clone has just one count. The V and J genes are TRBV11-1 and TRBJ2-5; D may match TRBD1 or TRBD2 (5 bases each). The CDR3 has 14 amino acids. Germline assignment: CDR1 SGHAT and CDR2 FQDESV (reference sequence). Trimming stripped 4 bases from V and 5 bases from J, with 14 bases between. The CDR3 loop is CASSSLGVRETQYF. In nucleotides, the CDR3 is TGTGCCAGCAGCTCCCTGGGGGTTCGGGAGACCCAGTACTTC.

CDR3 region: CASSQGTGDTQYF. The CDR3 DNA follows: TGTGCCAGCAGCCAGGGTACAGGAGATACGCAGTATTTT. V is TRBV4-2 and J is TRBJ2-3, with D maybe TRBD1 (5 bases). CDR3 length: 13 residues. The V gene lost 3 bases and the J gene lost 5 bases, with 9 bases spanning the gap. Germline V gives CDR1 LGHNA, CDR2 YNFKEQ.

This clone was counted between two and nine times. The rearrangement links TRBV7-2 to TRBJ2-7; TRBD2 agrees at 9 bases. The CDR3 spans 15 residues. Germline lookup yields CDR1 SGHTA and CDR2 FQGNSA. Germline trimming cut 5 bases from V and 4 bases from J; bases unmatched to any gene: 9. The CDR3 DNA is TGTGCCAGCAGCCCCCCGACTAGCGGATGGTACGAGCAGTACTTC. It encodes CASSPPTSGWYEQYF.